Listed here are 2 T cell receptor beta chains from one sample, sequenced in a study of PD-L1 blockade in urothelial cancer. Measured with immunoSEQ multiplex PCR; TCRdb has only the in-frame clones, and not every one. The sample has about 82,000 clones, roughly 82% seen once. Sequenced material: PBMCs, taken around atezolizumab (anti-PD-L1) treatment. The source is a man in his 70s with urothelial cancer.

J is TRBJ2-5 and V is TRBV19, with D maybe TRBD1 (6 bases). The length of the CDR3 is 14 residues. V lost 4 bases and J lost 0, with 9 bases in between. Germline-derived CDR1 and CDR2 are LNHDA and SQIVND (reference sequence). The CDR3 DNA follows: TGTGCCAGTAGTACCCAGGGGTACCAAGAGACCCAGTACTTC. Translated: CASSTQGYQETQYF.

This clone was seen just once. The chain couples TRBV7-2 to TRBJ2-1, with 9 bases that match TRBD2. With 5 bases clipped from V and 7 bases from J, the junction kept 12 bases outside the gene matches. CDR3 size: 16 residues. CDR1 and CDR2 from the germline V gene are SGHTA and FQGNSA. CDR3 amino acids: CASSPWVASGENEQFF. The CDR3 nucleotides are TGTGCCAGCAGCCCGTGGGTGGCTAGCGGGGAAAATGAGCAGTTCTTC.